Shown below are 17 T cell receptor beta chains from a single sample sequenced in a study of T cell repertoires in cytomegalovirus infection. TCRdb reprocessed the reads via MiXCR and lists one record per CDR3 protein. The sample includes 350,000 to 500,000 distinct CDR3 sequences, roughly 30% of them seen just once. The sample was PBMCs. The receptors originated from a human donor in good health (CMV status not recorded). Some clones in this sample may be carry-over from other donors' samples.

The chain combines TRBV7-2 with TRBJ1-3; D not resolved. From germline, CDR1 is SGHTA and CDR2 FQGNSA. The ends were cut back, 5 bases at V and 0 bases at J, with 14 bases in the middle. CDR3 size: 16 residues. The CDR3: CASSPSQGPSGNTIYF. For the CDR3, the DNA is TGTGCCAGCAGCCCATCCCAAGGCCCCTCTGGAAACACCATATATTTT. The variable domain in full, with the rest retrieved from reference TRBV7-2 and TRBJ1-3, is GAGVSQSPSNKVTEKGKDVELRCDPISGHTALYWYRQSLGQGLEFLIYFQGNSAPDKSGLPSDRFSAERTGGSVSTLTIQRTQQEDSAVYLCASSPSQGPSGNTIYFGEGSWLTVV.

This clonotype was seen only once. This chain connects TRBV18 to TRBJ2-3; 9 bases line up with TRBD2. The CDR3 has 15 residues. Germline CDR1 is KGHSH and CDR2 is LQKENI. V trimming: 5 bases; J trimming: 7 bases; junction bases outside the gene matches: 10. In DNA, the CDR3 is TGTGCCAGCTCATTAGCGGGGGTCCGAGGTAATACGCAGTATTTT. This codes for CASSLAGVRGNTQYF.

This clonotype was seen only a few times. The chain couples TRBV7-6 to TRBJ2-1; 13 nucleotides agree with TRBD2. V dropped 5 bases and J dropped 10; count of bases not matched to a gene: 5. The germline V gene has CDR1 SGHVS and CDR2 FNYEAQ. This CDR3 spans 14 amino acids. The CDR3 sequence: CASSITSGGDEQFF. The CDR3 nucleotides read TGTGCCAGCAGCATTACTAGCGGGGGGGACGAGCAGTTCTTC.

The chain couples TRBV5-1 to TRBJ2-7; no clear D. This CDR3 spans 13 amino acids. V lost 3 bases, J lost 4 bases, and 11 bases lay in between. Germline V gene data show CDR1 as SGHRS and CDR2 as YFSETQ. The CDR3 DNA is TGCGCCAGCAGCTCCGAAACAGAATACGAGCAGTACTTC. Amino acid sequence: CASSSETEYEQYF.

J is TRBJ1-5 and V is TRBV4-3; D ambiguous. The CDR3 runs to 14 residues. The V end was cut by 0 bases, the J end by 3 bases, with 6 bases between. CDR1 is LGHNA and CDR2 is YSLEER in the germline V gene. CDR3 residues: CASSQDGSNQPQHF. For the CDR3, the DNA is TGCGCCAGCAGCCAAGACGGGTCCAATCAGCCCCAGCATTTT.

The rearrangement joins TRBV20-1 to TRBJ2-3, with no clear D. CDR1 is DFQATT, CDR2 SNEGSKA, per germline (reference sequence). V was cut by 5 bases and J by 0 bases, with 12 bases left in between. There are 14 residues in the CDR3. The CDR3 DNA reads as TGCAGTGCTCCATCCCAAACTAGCACAGATACGCAGTATTTT. Translating it yields CSAPSQTSTDTQYF.

To note about this clonotype: A much larger clone differs from this one at a single base, so this may be a read error. This chain joins TRBV4-1 and TRBJ2-4, with 7 bases lining up with TRBD1. CDR3 length equals 18 residues. Per the germline V gene, CDR1 is MGHRA and CDR2 is YSYEKL. The CDR3 is CASSATHRGTIANNIQYF. The CDR3 DNA reads TGCGCCAGCAGCGCTACTCACAGGGGTACAATAGCCAACAACATTCAGTACTTC.

As for this clonotype: One base away lies a much larger clone, so this may be a sequencing read error. This is likely a read error, given that the CDR3 carries no conserved phenylalanine or tryptophan at its end. The chain links TRBV7-8 to TRBJ2-1; 8 nucleotides agree with TRBD2. The germline V gene has CDR1 SGHVS and CDR2 FQNEAQ. The V segment lost 0 bases and the J segment 3 bases; nucleotides outside the gene matches: 4. The CDR3 has 16 amino acids. The DNA of the CDR3 is TGTGCCAGCAGCTTAGCGGTAGCGGGGTACTACAATGAGCAGTTCTTA. It encodes CASSLAVAGYYNEQFL.

Comment on this clonotype: A junction end diverges from the germline sequence, so it may reflect a read error. The V call is TRBV7-8, the J call TRBJ1-5; 9 bases are shared with TRBD1. The CDR3 length is 14 residues. Per the germline V gene, CDR1 is SGHVS and CDR2 is FQNEAQ. CDR3 loop: CASSIGQGYQPKLF. The CDR3 DNA reads as TGTGCCAGCAGCATCGGACAGGGGTATCAGCCCAAGCTTTTT.

A word on this clonotype: The CDR3 end shows no conserved phenylalanine or tryptophan, and so a read error is likely. This chain joins TRBV20-1 and TRBJ1-2; D unresolved. CDR1 is DFQATT and CDR2 is SNEGSKA in the germline V gene (reference sequence). The CDR3 sequence is 13 residues long. The ends were cut back, 3 bases at V and 6 bases at J, with 14 bases in the middle. The CDR3 region is CSASPTGADGYTL. As DNA, the CDR3 is TGCAGTGCTAGCCCTACGGGCGCGGATGGCTACACCTTA.

This clonotype came up a few times. The chain joins TRBV5-1 to TRBJ2-7, with 13 bases lining up with TRBD2. The CDR3 runs to 13 residues. Germline V gene lookup returns CDR1 SGHRS and CDR2 YFSETQ. The V segment lost 4 bases and the J segment 7 bases; nucleotides outside the gene matches: 2. The CDR3 DNA reads as TGCGCCAGCAGCGGGGGACTAGCGGGGGAGCAGTACTTC. Protein sequence: CASSGGLAGEQYF. Using reference TRBV5-1 and TRBJ2-7 for the parts outside the CDR3, the full variable domain is KAGVTQTPRYLIKTRGQQVTLSCSPISGHRSVSWYQQTPGQGLQFLFEYFSETQRNKGNFPGRFSGRQFSNSRSEMNVSTLELGDSALYLCASSGGLAGEQYFGPGTRLTVT.

The chain links TRBV15 to TRBJ1-1; D remains ambiguous. The CDR3 runs to 14 residues. With 0 bases removed from V and 1 base from J, the gap between germline ends came to 6 bases. Germline CDR1 LNHNV, CDR2 YYDKDF (reference sequence). CDR3 region: CATSRDWKNTEAFF. Written as DNA, the CDR3 is TGTGCCACCAGCAGAGACTGGAAGAACACTGAAGCTTTCTTT.

About this clonotype: It may be a read error: a sequence one base away is much more abundant. The conserved closing phenylalanine or tryptophan is absent in this CDR3, likely reflecting a read error. The chain joins TRBV7-9 to TRBJ2-7; TRBD1 or TRBD2 may be the D gene (5 bases each). Germline lookup yields CDR1 SEHNR and CDR2 FQNEAQ (reference sequence). The CDR3 is 14 residues long. Trimming pared 1 base from V and 0 bases from J, leaving 7 bases between. The CDR3: CASSLEGSSYEQYL. The DNA for the CDR3 is TGTGCCAGCAGCTTAGAGGGGAGCTCCTACGAGCAGTACTTA.

Only a few counts were recorded for this clonotype. The chain employs TRBV4-1 and TRBJ1-5; D call uncertain. CDR3 length equals 14 residues. From germline, CDR1 is MGHRA and CDR2 YSYEKL. V was trimmed by 1 base and J by 0 bases, leaving 4 bases between them. This chain's CDR3 is CASSQVNSNQPQHF. The CDR3 DNA follows: TGCGCCAGCAGCCAAGTTAATAGCAATCAGCCCCAGCATTTT.

This clonotype was seen a few times. This sequence joins TRBV5-5 and TRBJ2-6; no clear D gene. Trimming shortened V by 0 bases and J by 0 bases, and 10 bases separated the two germline ends. Germline CDR1 reads SGHKS; CDR2 reads YYEKEE (reference sequence). The CDR3 spans 17 residues. The DNA for the CDR3 is TGTGCCAGCAGCTTGGTTGCCAGAGGCTCTGGGGCCAACGTCCTGACTTTC. Translated: CASSLVARGSGANVLTF.

This chain connects TRBV6-5 to TRBJ2-5; D unclear. V lost 0 bases and J lost 6, with 14 bases in between. Germline loops: CDR1 MNHEY, CDR2 SVGAGI. The CDR3 has 15 amino acids. The CDR3 here is CASSYSGSLGKTQYF. The DNA of the CDR3 is TGTGCCAGCAGTTACTCCGGTAGTCTTGGAAAGACCCAGTACTTC.

A single count supports this clonotype. V and J are TRBV19 and TRBJ1-2; D possibly corresponds to TRBD1 (6 bases). Looked up from germline, CDR1 is LNHDA and CDR2 is SQIVND (reference sequence). The CDR3 is made up of 14 amino acids. Trimming pared 9 bases from V and 0 bases from J, leaving 14 bases between. In nucleotides, the CDR3 is TGTGCCAGCAGCCTGGACAGCGCTAACTATGGCTACACCTTC. Translated, it gives CASSLDSANYGYTF.